This T cell receptor (beta chain) was captured in a study of shared clonotypes between healthy human individuals. Study in general: CD4 naive cells filled three plates per donor, CD4 memory three, CD8 naive two and CD8 memory one. Notes on the study in general: Non-shared clonotypes displayed generation probabilities falling below those of clonotypes present in all four donors.

This clone was detected once. Its antigen is currently unknown. The identical CDR3 is also encoded by other nucleotide sequences in the sample. The material for each subset, its genomic DNA, was split evenly across several immunoSEQ plates. Original data processing: Junction-only sequences without quality scores came from ImmunoSEQ, so filtering differed. Profiled with immunoSEQ multiplex PCR; TCRdb holds only in-frame clones, not every one. V, J and clone size were drawn from that table, and D and trimming were deduced from the DNA. The sample comprises roughly 2 million clones, approximately 95% of which are singletons, and 0.1% to 0.15% rests with the top ten. The CDR3 totals 15 residues. Germline trimming cut 4 bases from V and 4 bases from J; bases unmatched to any gene: 6. Per the germline V gene, CDR1 is MDHEN and CDR2 is SYDVKM.

This TCR came from a young man in good health. This chain joins TRBV28 and TRBJ2-3; TRBD1 matches at 9 bases. Source material: naive CD4+ T cells sorted from blood. Subset meaning: CD45RA+ positively selected. The CDR3 bases are TGTGCCAGCAGTTCCCCGGGACAGGGCGCAGATACGCAGTATTTT. It encodes CASSSPGQGADTQYF.